The sample holds many counts of the clone carrying this T cell receptor beta chain. What it recognizes is unknown. This sample was taken from a study of metastatic and nonmetastatic thyroid tumors. In the study overall: It was across blood and tumor or nodule tissue from malignant and benign thyroid patients that repertoires were compared. Findings and limits, study-wide: Benign nodules were reported to have significantly lower TCR beta diversity than malignant thyroid tumors, in blood and tumor.

The CDR3 loop spans 13 amino acids. V was shortened by 2 bases and J by 8 bases, with 12 bases between the two germline ends. Germline-derived CDR1 and CDR2 are SGHAT and FQDESV (reference sequence). No patient had received any treatment before thyroid surgery. In the original analysis: Differences in CDR3 between clinicopathological groups were drawn on to build a classifier intended to discriminate distant-metastatic papillary thyroid cancer patients. TCRdb reprocessed the PCR reads via MiXCR. The authors' filters were not applied to this entry. The sample consists of about 92,000 clones, 14% to 15% of them appearing once.

The chain carries TRBV11-1 and TRBJ1-1; no clear D. The clonotype comes from a female donor with papillary thyroid cancer or a benign thyroid nodule (not recorded which). Some clones in this sample may be carry-over from other donors' samples. The sample was blood. This chain's CDR3 is CASSLLNYFEAFF. The CDR3 coding sequence is TGTGCCAGCAGCTTACTGAATTATTTCGAAGCTTTCTTT.